Sequencing of this T cell receptor beta chain was carried out in a study of CD8 T cells in ankylosing spondylitis. This clonotype was picked up a small number of times. The target antigen is unknown. Study conclusions and caveats: In peripheral blood, disease-linked CD8+ clones occurred at relatively low frequencies. Reportedly, significant enrichment of disease-linked clones occurred in matched ankylosing spondylitis synovial fluid. Ankylosing spondylitis blood appeared to be characterized by a TCR beta motif of eight highly homologous variants. A number of the motif variants had already been described in reactive arthritis synovial fluid and blood.

Quantitative 5'-RACE with molecular barcodes was used to make the TCR beta libraries. TCRdb itself ran the 5' RACE reads through MiXCR, one entry per CDR3 protein. This table has roughly 450,000 distinct CDR3 sequences, 25% to 30% appearing once. The sequenced sample consisted of blood, either unsorted or a sorted T cell fraction (not recorded which). The sequence was obtained from a male donor with ankylosing spondylitis.

The CDR3 nucleotides are TGTGCCAGCAGGGTAGCGGGACCGGAGACCCAGTACTTC. Its protein product is CASRVAGPETQYF. The genes are TRBV12-3 or TRBV12-4 and TRBJ2-5; TRBD2 matches 8 bases. V lost 6 bases and J lost 5; bases outside the gene matches: 5. This CDR3 region has 13 residues.